This record looks at one TCR beta chain sequence and its context. The target antigen is unknown. The germline gives CDR1 SGHRS, CDR2 YFSETQ. The CDR3 consists of 14 residues. Approximately 3.5 ug of total RNA went into each TCR library. TCRdb processed the 5' RACE reads again and assigns one entry to each CDR3 protein, with no DNA. The sample's table shows 150,000 to 200,000 distinct CDR3 sequences. This entry belongs to a study of monozygotic twins with inflammatory bowel disease. Broader study findings: Reduced clonotype sharing with other individuals was observed in IBD patients relative to healthy twins, especially with disease activity.

Donors each gave around 2.6 ml of blood. Sequenced material: blood. V usage is TRBV5-1 and J usage is TRBJ1-1; checking the TCRdb D call of TRBD1 is not possible without DNA. The receptor was derived from a human donor with ulcerative colitis or Crohn's disease, or a healthy co-twin of an affected twin (not recorded which). The chain's CDR3 is CASSFNGGLNVAFF.